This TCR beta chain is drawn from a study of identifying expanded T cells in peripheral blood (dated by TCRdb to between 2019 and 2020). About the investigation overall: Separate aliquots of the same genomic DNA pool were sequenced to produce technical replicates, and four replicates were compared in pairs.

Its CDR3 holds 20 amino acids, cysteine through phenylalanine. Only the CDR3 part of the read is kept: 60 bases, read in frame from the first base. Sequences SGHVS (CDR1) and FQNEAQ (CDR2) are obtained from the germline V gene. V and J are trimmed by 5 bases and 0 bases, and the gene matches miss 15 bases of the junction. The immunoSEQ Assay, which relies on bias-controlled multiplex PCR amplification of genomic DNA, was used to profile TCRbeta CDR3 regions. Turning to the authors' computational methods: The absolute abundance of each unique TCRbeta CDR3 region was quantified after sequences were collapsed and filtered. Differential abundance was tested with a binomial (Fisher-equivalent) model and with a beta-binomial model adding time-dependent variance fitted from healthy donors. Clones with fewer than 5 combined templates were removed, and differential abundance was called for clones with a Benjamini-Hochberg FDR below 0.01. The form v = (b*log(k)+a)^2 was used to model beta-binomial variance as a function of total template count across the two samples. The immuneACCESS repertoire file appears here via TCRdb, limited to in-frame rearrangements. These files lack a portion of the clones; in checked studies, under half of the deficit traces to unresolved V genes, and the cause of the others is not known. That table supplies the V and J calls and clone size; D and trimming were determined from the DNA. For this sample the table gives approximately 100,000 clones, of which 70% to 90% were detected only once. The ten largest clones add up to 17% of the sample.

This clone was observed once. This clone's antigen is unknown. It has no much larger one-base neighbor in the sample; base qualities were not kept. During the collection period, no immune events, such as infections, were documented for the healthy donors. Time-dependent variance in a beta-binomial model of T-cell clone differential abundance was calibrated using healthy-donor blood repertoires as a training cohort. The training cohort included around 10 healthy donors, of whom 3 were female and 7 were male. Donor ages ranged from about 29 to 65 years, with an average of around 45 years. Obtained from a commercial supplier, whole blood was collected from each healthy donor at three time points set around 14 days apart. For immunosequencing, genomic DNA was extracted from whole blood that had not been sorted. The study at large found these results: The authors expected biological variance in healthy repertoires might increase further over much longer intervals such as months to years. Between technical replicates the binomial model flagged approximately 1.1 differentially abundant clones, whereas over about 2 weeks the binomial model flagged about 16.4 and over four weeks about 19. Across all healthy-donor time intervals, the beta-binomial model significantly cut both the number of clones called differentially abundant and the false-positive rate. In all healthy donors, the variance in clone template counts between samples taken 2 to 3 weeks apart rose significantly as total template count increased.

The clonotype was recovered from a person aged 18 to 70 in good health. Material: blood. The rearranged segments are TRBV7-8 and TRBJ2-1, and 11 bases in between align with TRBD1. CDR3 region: CASSQKPGQGVVISYNEQFF. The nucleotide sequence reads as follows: TGTGCCAGCAGCCAAAAGCCGGGACAGGGGGTGGTAATCTCCTACAATGAGCAGTTCTTC.